The 30 T cell receptor beta chains below were found in one sample sequenced in a study of T cell responses to AZD1222 COVID-19 vaccine. Profiled with immunoSEQ multiplex PCR; TCRdb holds only in-frame clones, not every one. The data contain around 140,000 clones, 70% to 90% of them singletons. The sequences come from peripheral blood, collected on day 0 of AZD1222 vaccination. These receptors were collected from an adult in good health.

The rearrangement joins TRBV5-1 to TRBJ2-3; D may be TRBD2 (6 bases). The CDR3 runs 17 residues. CDR1 and CDR2 (germline): SGHRS, YFSETQ. V was pared by 6 bases and J by 3 bases, with 23 bases between. CDR3 region: CASIGGSGGGVTDTQYF. In nucleotides, the CDR3 is TGCGCCAGCATTGGTGGTTCCGGGGGTGGTGTTACAGATACGCAGTATTTT. Supplemented by reference TRBV5-1 and TRBJ2-3, the full variable domain reads KAGVTQTPRYLIKTRGQQVTLSCSPISGHRSVSWYQQTPGQGLQFLFEYFSETQRNKGNFPGRFSGRQFSNSRSEMNVSTLELGDSALYLCASIGGSGGGVTDTQYFGPGTRLTVL.

The chain has TRBV3-1 (or the pseudogene TRBV3-2) and TRBJ2-5; D perhaps matches TRBD1 (5 bases). There are 14 residues in the CDR3. The V and J ends lost 4 bases and 2 bases respectively, with 11 bases between them. Germline CDR1 is LGHDT and CDR2 is YNNKEL (reference sequence). The CDR3 here is CASSLQGQQETQYF. DNA of the CDR3: TGTGCCAGCAGCCTGCAGGGTCAGCAAGAGACCCAGTACTTC.

The chain couples TRBV11-2 to TRBJ1-2; D remains unclear. Germline assignment: CDR1 SGHAT and CDR2 FQNNGV. This CDR3 has 13 residues. Trimming removed 4 bases from V and 1 base from J, with 7 bases in between. CDR3 region: CASSSTSNYGYTF. CDR3 DNA sequence: TGTGCCAGCAGCTCCACGAGTAACTATGGCTACACCTTC.

The rearrangement joins TRBV19 to TRBJ1-1; D unresolved. CDR3 size: 15 residues. Germline V gene sequence: CDR1 LNHDA, CDR2 SQIVND (reference sequence). V was clipped by 3 bases and J by 1 base, with 12 bases between them. The DNA of the CDR3 is TGTGCCAGTAGTATCGGGGTGATTGCGAACACTGAAGCTTTCTTT. Its translation: CASSIGVIANTEAFF.

This clone appeared once. The chain uses TRBV19 and TRBJ2-1; possibly TRBD1 for D (8 bases). CDR1 is LNHDA and CDR2 is SQIVND in the germline V gene (reference sequence). The CDR3 is 16 amino acids. V lost 3 bases and J lost 4, with 16 bases in between. This chain's CDR3 is CASSIGTGGVYNEQFF. The DNA of the CDR3 is TGTGCCAGTAGTATCGGCACAGGGGGGGTATACAATGAGCAGTTCTTC.

This chain uses TRBV6-5 with TRBJ2-4; 11 nucleotides align to TRBD2. Germline loops: CDR1 MNHEY, CDR2 SVGAGI. The CDR3 length is 14 residues. With V trimmed by 7 bases and J by 5 bases, 4 bases remained unmatched. CDR3 sequence (DNA): TGTGCCAGCACCCCGGGACTAGCGGAAAACATTCAGTACTTC. It encodes CASTPGLAENIQYF.

The chain combines TRBV2 with TRBJ1-1, with 9 positions matching TRBD1. CDR3 length: 12 amino acids. V shed 10 bases, J shed 11 bases, and the junction held 11 bases outside the gene matches. Germline V gene lookup returns CDR1 SNHLY and CDR2 FYNNEI. The CDR3 DNA follows: TGTGCCACCGCGGGACAGGGCTTTGGGGCTTTCTTT. It translates to CATAGQGFGAFF.

V is TRBV18 and J is TRBJ2-7; 8 nucleotides align to TRBD2. In germline, CDR1 is KGHSH, CDR2 LQKENI. The CDR3 totals 15 residues. V was clipped by 1 base and J by 2 bases; unmatched bases: 4. CDR3 sequence (DNA): TGTGCCAGCTCACCACAGACTAGCGTGACCTACGAGCAGTACTTC. Translated: CASSPQTSVTYEQYF.

The chain uses TRBV27 and TRBJ1-5; 9 positions match TRBD1. Germline assignment: CDR1 MNHEY and CDR2 SMNVEV (reference sequence). The CDR3 has 15 amino acids. Germline trimming cut 3 bases from V and 7 bases from J; bases unmatched to any gene: 7. The CDR3 loop is CASSLLGQGGQPQHF. CDR3 bases: TGTGCCAGCAGTTTGCTGGGACAGGGCGGCCAGCCCCAGCATTTT.

This clone appeared a single time. The chain uses TRBV2 and TRBJ2-1; the match to TRBD2 covers 9 bases. The trim removed 6 bases at V and 3 bases at J, leaving 6 bases unmatched. Germline V gene data show CDR1 as SNHLY and CDR2 as FYNNEI. The CDR3 totals 15 residues. CDR3 in DNA: TGTGCCAGCAGGTACCGACTAGCGGACTACAATGAGCAGTTCTTC. Its translation is CASRYRLADYNEQFF.

The chain uses TRBV7-7 and TRBJ2-5; 15 bases line up with TRBD2. J gave up 6 bases and V 5 bases, and 7 bases lay outside the gene matches. CDR3 size: 16 residues. Germline loops: CDR1 SSHAT, CDR2 FNYEAQ (reference sequence). This CDR3 reads CASSRRTSGGAQTQYF. The CDR3 DNA reads TGTGCCAGCAGCCGCCGGACTAGCGGGGGGGCGCAGACCCAGTACTTC.

The J gene is TRBJ1-1, the V gene TRBV7-9; D is unclear. The CDR3 totals 14 residues. Germline lookup yields CDR1 SEHNR and CDR2 FQNEAQ (reference sequence). V lost 1 base to trimming and J lost 3 bases, with 9 bases between them. CDR3 in amino acids: CASSLDSGYTEAFF. DNA of the CDR3: TGTGCCAGCAGCTTAGATTCCGGGTACACTGAAGCTTTCTTT.

This clone has only a few counts. V usage is TRBV4-1 and J usage is TRBJ1-5; no clear D gene. This CDR3 is built from 16 residues. The germline V gene encodes CDR1 MGHRA and CDR2 YSYEKL. V was pared by 4 bases and J by 0 bases, with 13 bases between. The CDR3 spells CASSLTPGGSNQPQHF. DNA for the CDR3: TGCGCCAGCAGCCTCACCCCCGGCGGTAGCAATCAGCCCCAGCATTTT.

The V gene is TRBV5-4, the J gene TRBJ1-1, with 7 bases lining up with TRBD1. There are 13 residues in the CDR3. The junction had 7 bases not matched to a gene; V was cut back by 4 bases and J by 7 bases. The germline CDR1 and CDR2 sequences are SGHNT and YYREEE (reference sequence). The CDR3, as DNA: TGTGCCAGCAGCCCCGACAGGGACTATGAAGCTTTCTTT. This codes for CASSPDRDYEAFF.

This chain connects TRBV18 to TRBJ1-4, with D perhaps matching TRBD1 (6 bases). With 8 bases removed from V and 5 bases from J, the gap between germline ends came to 18 bases. Germline V gene data show CDR1 as KGHSH and CDR2 as LQKENI. This CDR3 is 15 amino acids long. In DNA form, the CDR3 reads TGTGCCAGCCACTCCGGCCTCGGGGGCAATGAAAAACTGTTTTTT. Protein product: CASHSGLGGNEKLFF.

This clone was observed a handful of times. V and J are TRBV7-6 and TRBJ1-1; no definite D call. Trimming pared 1 base from V and 4 bases from J, leaving 10 bases between. This CDR3 contains 14 residues. Germline V gene sequence: CDR1 SGHVS, CDR2 FNYEAQ. CDR3 DNA sequence: TGTGCCAGCAGCTTAGAAGTACACAGCACTGAAGCTTTCTTT. It is translated as CASSLEVHSTEAFF.

The chain links TRBV27 to TRBJ1-5; 9 bases are a match to TRBD1. Trimming took 4 bases from V and 0 from J; bases not matched to a gene: 22. The CDR3 is 22 residues long. Per germline, CDR1 MNHEY and CDR2 SMNVEV (reference sequence). In nucleotides, the CDR3 is TGTGCCAGCAGTTCCTGGCCCCCCCCAAGGACAGGGGAACTCTATAGCAATCAGCCCCAGCATTTT. Its translation: CASSSWPPPRTGELYSNQPQHF.

J is TRBJ2-1 and V is TRBV11-2, with 9 bases identical to TRBD1. V dropped 1 base and J dropped 7; count of bases not matched to a gene: 8. The germline CDR1 and CDR2 sequences are SGHAT and FQNNGV. This CDR3 has 16 amino acids. Here the CDR3 reads CASSLGPGQGWNEQFF. Here the CDR3 DNA reads TGTGCCAGCAGCTTAGGCCCGGGACAGGGTTGGAATGAGCAGTTCTTC.

This clone was counted a few times. The CDR3 bases are TGTGCCAGCAGCCAAGGTACAGTCACCGGGGAGCTGTTTTTT. Protein sequence: CASSQGTVTGELFF. V usage is TRBV4-2 and J usage is TRBJ2-2; D is unresolved. CDR3 length: 14 amino acids. The V gene lost 1 base and the J gene lost 4 bases, with 7 bases spanning the gap. Germline V gene sequence: CDR1 LGHNA, CDR2 YNFKEQ.

J is TRBJ1-2 and V is TRBV5-5; possible D gene TRBD1, 5 bases. Looked up from germline, CDR1 is SGHKS and CDR2 is YYEKEE (reference sequence). This CDR3 contains 15 residues. V was cut by 0 bases and J by 5 bases, with 14 bases left in between. The CDR3: CASSLDPGPEYGYTF. The CDR3 bases are TGTGCCAGCAGCTTGGATCCGGGGCCGGAGTATGGCTACACCTTC.

The V gene is TRBV19, the J gene TRBJ1-1; 7 nucleotides line up with TRBD1. Germline CDR1 reads LNHDA; CDR2 reads SQIVND (reference sequence). The CDR3 spans 13 residues. With 4 bases clipped from V and 4 bases from J, the junction kept 3 bases outside the gene matches. CDR3 sequence (DNA): TGTGCCAGTAGTAGACAGGGTCCCACTGAAGCTTTCTTT. This codes for CASSRQGPTEAFF.

V is TRBV4-1 and J is TRBJ1-3, with 7 bases lining up with TRBD1. The V gene end was trimmed by 5 bases and the J gene end by 0 bases; junction bases not matched to a gene: 16. The germline gives CDR1 MGHRA, CDR2 YSYEKL. This CDR3 is built from 19 residues. CDR3 in DNA: TGCGCCAGCAGCACCCCGAAGGGGGTGGGACAGCTCTCTGGAAACACCATATATTTT. As protein: CASSTPKGVGQLSGNTIYF.

The chain carries TRBV5-4 and TRBJ1-3; D ambiguous. The V end was cut by 4 bases, the J end by 0 bases, with 11 bases between. There are 15 residues in the CDR3. Looked up from germline, CDR1 is SGHNT and CDR2 is YYREEE (reference sequence). CDR3 sequence: CASSASEVSGNTIYF. The DNA for the CDR3 is TGTGCCAGCAGCGCTAGTGAAGTCTCTGGAAACACCATATATTTT.

The gene calls are TRBV10-2 and TRBJ2-1; 9 bases are shared with TRBD1. Germline CDR1 reads WSHSY; CDR2 reads SAAADI. The CDR3 covers 16 residues. With V trimmed by 0 bases and J by 5 bases, 5 bases remained unmatched. CDR3 residues: CASSESRQGGHNEQFF. The CDR3 DNA sequence: TGCGCCAGCAGTGAGTCGCGACAGGGGGGCCACAATGAGCAGTTCTTC.

The rearrangement joins TRBV5-6 to TRBJ2-1, with D tentatively TRBD2 (5 bases). The CDR3 runs 19 residues. Germline CDR1 SGHDT, CDR2 YYEEEE. The germline V and J ends were trimmed by 0 bases and 2 bases, with 21 bases remaining between them. CDR3 loop: CASSLGGRSSSLAYNEQFF. The CDR3, as DNA: TGTGCCAGCAGCTTGGGTGGCAGGTCATCTAGCCTCGCCTACAATGAGCAGTTCTTC.

The V and J genes are TRBV9 and TRBJ2-2; D unclear. CDR3 length equals 16 residues. Looked up from germline, CDR1 is SGDLS and CDR2 is YYNGEE. Trimming pared 3 bases from V and 0 bases from J, leaving 12 bases between. DNA for the CDR3: TGTGCCAGCAGCGATAAGTTTCGAACGAACACCGGGGAGCTGTTTTTT. This translates into CASSDKFRTNTGELFF.

The chain uses TRBV6-6 and TRBJ1-6; 7 nucleotides agree with TRBD1. Losses at the gene ends were 10 bases for V and 10 bases for J; bases not matched to a gene: 10. Germline V gene sequence: CDR1 MNHNY, CDR2 SVGAGI (reference sequence). This CDR3 has 13 residues. The CDR3 DNA reads TGTGCCACCCACCCAGGGGGTAACTCACCCCTCCACTTT. This translates into CATHPGGNSPLHF.

The sample holds a few counts of this clone. The J gene is TRBJ1-4, the V gene TRBV5-1; the match to TRBD1 covers 10 bases. The germline gives CDR1 SGHRS, CDR2 YFSETQ. V was clipped by 6 bases and J by 4 bases; unmatched bases: 21. CDR3 size: 20 residues. The CDR3 region has the DNA TGCGCCAGCACCACGGCGTATTGGGACAGGGGAATAATAGGTAATGAAAAACTGTTTTTT. Translation gives CASTTAYWDRGIIGNEKLFF.

The rearrangement joins TRBV5-1 to TRBJ1-2; 11 bases are a match to TRBD1. The germline V gene has CDR1 SGHRS and CDR2 YFSETQ. Germline trimming cut 3 bases from V and 5 bases from J; bases unmatched to any gene: 6. There are 15 residues in the CDR3. The CDR3 DNA reads TGCGCCAGCAGCTCCGGACAGGGGGCAAGGTATGGCTACACCTTC. Protein: CASSSGQGARYGYTF.

This rearrangement joins TRBV5-4 to TRBJ2-1; no reliable D call. The germline V gene has CDR1 SGHNT and CDR2 YYREEE (reference sequence). Trimming removed 4 bases from V and 0 bases from J, with 14 bases in between. The CDR3 length is 16 residues. The CDR3 protein is CASSRVGSGSYNEQFF. The CDR3 nucleotides are TGTGCCAGCAGCCGCGTCGGGTCCGGCTCCTACAATGAGCAGTTCTTC.